This TCR beta chain was recorded in a study of T cell changes during pregnancy in multiple sclerosis (dated by TCRdb to between 2018 and 2021). Background for the entire study: The study examined how the T cell repertoire changed over the course of pregnancy in women with multiple sclerosis.

The library came from the immunoSEQ multiplex PCR assay. TCRdb obtained this table from immuneACCESS and retained in-frame rearrangements with V and J assigned. These tables miss some clones; where compared with another copy, unresolved V genes account for less than half of the shortfall, and the remainder is unexplained. The sample includes about 100,000 clones, with approximately 94% observed a single time. The top ten constitute 0.9% of the sample. CDR1 and CDR2 (LGHNA, YNFKEQ) derive from the germline V gene. The CDR3, cysteine through phenylalanine, is 14 amino acids long. The DNA shown is the 42-base CDR3, in frame from base 1. V is shortened by 0 bases, J by 12 bases, and the region joining them spans 12 bases. About this clone: Its antigen remains undetermined. The record has no base qualities; no much larger clone is one base away.

The sequencing used peripheral blood, collected before pregnancy. The chain links TRBV4-2 with TRBJ2-6; there is no confident call for the D gene. This receptor was taken from a female donor with multiple sclerosis, enrolled in a pregnancy study. The DNA is TGTGCCAGCAGCCAAGAGTGGCAGATCTCCGTCCTGACTTTC. This translates into CASSQEWQISVLTF.